These T cell receptor beta chains were read from a single sample in a study of blood T cell repertoires in COVID-19. Sequencing was performed with immunoSEQ multiplex PCR; in TCRdb, only in-frame clones are kept and a portion is missing. The table shows nearly 30,000 clones, with over 70% occurring only once. The sequenced material came from peripheral blood. These TCRs come from a woman aged 70-85 years with acute or convalescent COVID-19. Each CDR3 is given with its conserved first and last residue. Fields, in order: V gene, J gene, CDR3 protein.

v_call: TRBV9; j_call: TRBJ2-3; cdr3_aa: CASSVASGSLADTQYF
v_call: TRBV14; j_call: TRBJ2-1; cdr3_aa: CASSQGSRTSGGSEQFF
v_call: TRBV6-5; j_call: TRBJ2-3; cdr3_aa: CASSRGDTQYF
v_call: TRBV2; j_call: TRBJ1-1; cdr3_aa: CAIYRGNTEAFF
v_call: TRBV3-1/TRBV3-2; j_call: TRBJ2-2; cdr3_aa: CASSLRGASGELFF
v_call: TRBV25-1; j_call: TRBJ1-2; cdr3_aa: CASSVTGGRDGYTF
v_call: TRBV28; j_call: TRBJ2-7; cdr3_aa: CASSPGLAERVNEQYF
v_call: TRBV5-4; j_call: TRBJ2-7; cdr3_aa: CASSSGLAEKYF
v_call: TRBV7-8; j_call: TRBJ2-5; cdr3_aa: CASSSTGLETQYF
v_call: TRBV19; j_call: TRBJ1-5; cdr3_aa: CASWGPGNQPQHF
v_call: TRBV6-5; j_call: TRBJ2-7; cdr3_aa: CAITSGSGLSEQYF
v_call: TRBV27; j_call: TRBJ2-1; cdr3_aa: CASSLSTGDYNEQFF
v_call: TRBV2; j_call: TRBJ2-5; cdr3_aa: CASSREQETQYF
v_call: TRBV25-1; j_call: TRBJ2-7; cdr3_aa: CASSERGEQYF
v_call: TRBV19; j_call: TRBJ1-5; cdr3_aa: CASSIAPRGPQHF
v_call: TRBV6-1; j_call: TRBJ1-2; cdr3_aa: CASSEANRGFFYGYTF
v_call: TRBV6-5; j_call: TRBJ2-1; cdr3_aa: CASSIKGGSHNEQFF
v_call: TRBV7-8; j_call: TRBJ2-1; cdr3_aa: CASSFPLAGGQTYNEQFF
v_call: TRBV18; j_call: TRBJ1-5; cdr3_aa: CASSQVEGGGLKPQHF
v_call: TRBV18; j_call: TRBJ2-3; cdr3_aa: CASSPSIAGAGTDTQYF
v_call: TRBV19; j_call: TRBJ2-5; cdr3_aa: CASSPSGGQETQYF
v_call: TRBV18; j_call: TRBJ2-7; cdr3_aa: CASSRGQGEQYF
v_call: TRBV10-3; j_call: TRBJ2-5; cdr3_aa: CAISERDSQETQYF
v_call: TRBV12-3/TRBV12-4; j_call: TRBJ2-7; cdr3_aa: CASTSDSTYEQYF
v_call: TRBV5-5; j_call: TRBJ2-2; cdr3_aa: CASSFREWAGELFF
v_call: TRBV27; j_call: TRBJ1-1; cdr3_aa: CASSLRGLGNTEAFF
v_call: TRBV27; j_call: TRBJ2-7; cdr3_aa: CASKREGRPYEQYF
v_call: TRBV18; j_call: TRBJ2-1; cdr3_aa: CASSPGLAGSYNEQFF
v_call: TRBV7-3; j_call: TRBJ1-1; cdr3_aa: CASSLMGAKNTEAFF
v_call: TRBV5-1; j_call: TRBJ1-5; cdr3_aa: CASSFGGAGQPQHF
v_call: TRBV19; j_call: TRBJ2-7; cdr3_aa: CASSTGDSLGVYEQYF
v_call: TRBV24-1; j_call: TRBJ1-2; cdr3_aa: CATSAPDRGSYGYTF
v_call: TRBV27; j_call: TRBJ2-5; cdr3_aa: CASSSGTAYQETQYF
v_call: TRBV28; j_call: TRBJ2-7; cdr3_aa: CASSLDRSTPVRYF
v_call: TRBV27; j_call: TRBJ2-1; cdr3_aa: CASSNRKGASQFF
v_call: TRBV18; j_call: TRBJ2-1; cdr3_aa: CASSPGLAGTYNEQFF